This TCR beta chain was sequenced in a study of T cells in localized non-small cell lung cancer (dated by TCRdb to the early 2020s). For context, the study as a whole: T cell repertoires of a few hundred early-stage NSCLC patients were analyzed, with tumors being compared against uninvolved tumor-adjacent lungs. The cohort consisted of a few hundred treatment-naive NSCLC patients whose localized lung tumors had been resected. The mean age of the NSCLC patients was about 67 years, with 130 or so men and 100 to 110 women. General conclusions and limits of the study: Uninvolved tumor-adjacent lung showed the highest T cell clonality, higher than tumor, which suggests more focused antigenic responses in the uninvolved tumor-adjacent lung. Because multi-region sequencing of the tumors was not done, intratumor heterogeneity could not be ruled out. A median of approximately 57 of the top 100 tumor clones were detected in paired uninvolved adjacent lung, and about 29 of these tumor clones were also found among the top 100 clones of the paired uninvolved adjacent lung. Since the design was exploratory, TCR variables were selected using unadjusted p-values with no false-discovery rate correction. Higher blood T cell density associated with longer overall survival, while higher adjacent-lung clonality associated with shorter survival.

The CDR3 runs 12 residues from the cysteine to the phenylalanine. Left in the record is the CDR3 DNA by itself, 36 bases read in frame from the first base. Germline trimming: 7 bases from V, 8 bases from J; junction bases outside gene matches: 7. Via the germline V gene, CDR1 is SQVTM and CDR2 ANQGSEA. TCR beta CDR3 regions were sequenced from DNA using the immunoSEQ Assay. As for the original processing: T cell density was computed as TCR beta template counts normalized to usable DNA estimated by amplifying housekeeping genes. Using the preseqR package, richness was estimated by extrapolating to 120,000 templates for tissue samples and 400,000 templates for PBMC samples. Clonality was calculated as one minus Pielou's evenness. Tissue-enriched TCRs were identified by differential abundance testing using productive amino-acid clonotypes, minimum total count 5 and alpha 0.1. The Jaccard Index and the Morisita Overlap Index were used to quantify repertoire overlap between compartments. GLIPH clustered TCR beta CDR3s with public tetramer-defined viral CDR3s; viral motifs required at least three viral sequences plus V-gene enrichment. Drawn from immuneACCESS, this table holds only the in-frame rearrangements with V and J called that TCRdb kept. Clones are partly lost; checked studies trace under half to an unresolved V gene and leave the rest unexplained. V, J and clone size reflect that table, while D and trimming were determined from the DNA. The table for this sample lists 850 to 1,200 clones; 21% of them were counted only once. Of the sample, 16% is held by the ten largest clones.

Worth noting for this clone: This receptor's antigen is unknown. Per-nucleotide qualities are absent, and no much larger clonotype sits a single base away.

Uninvolved adjacent lung was taken at least 2 cm from the tumor margin and confirmed free of atypia by two independent pathologists. At diagnosis, tumor, uninvolved tumor-adjacent lung and peripheral blood were collected and then preserved as a mix of FFPE and fresh-frozen material. This clonotype was sampled from a female donor over 55 with stage I squamous cell lung carcinoma. The sequences come from normal lung tissue next to the tumor, collected before any cancer treatment. The sequence links TRBV29-1 to TRBJ2-2, with 7 middle bases fitting TRBD1. The CDR3 amino acid sequence is: CSGDRGRGELFF. Read as DNA, the sequence is TGCAGCGGGGACAGAGGGAGAGGGGAGCTGTTTTTT.